The 15 T cell receptor beta chains below come from one sample, sequenced in a study of shared clonotypes between healthy human individuals. Only in-frame clones appear in the TCRdb table, and some are missing; sequencing was by immunoSEQ multiplex PCR. The sample holds approximately 2.1 million clones, 93% seen once. Sequencing used naive CD4+ T cells from PBMCs. The subset: CD45RA+ positively selected. Receptor source: a man between 18 and 35 years old in good health. Some clones in this sample may be carry-over from other donors' samples.

The chain couples TRBV19 to TRBJ2-1, with 8 bases aligning to TRBD2. The CDR3 covers 18 residues. Germline values: CDR1 LNHDA, CDR2 SQIVND (reference sequence). Trimming took 3 bases from V and 7 from J; bases not matched to a gene: 17. In nucleotides, the CDR3 is TGTGCCAGTAGTATCAGCCGGGCTAGCGGGTTGCTGAGTAATGAGCAGTTCTTC. Amino acids: CASSISRASGLLSNEQFF.

The gene calls are TRBV19 and TRBJ2-7, with D possibly matching TRBD2 (6 bases). The V end lost 6 bases, the J end lost 3 bases, and 12 bases lay between the germline ends. Germline CDR1 reads LNHDA; CDR2 reads SQIVND (reference sequence). The CDR3 consists of 13 residues. The CDR3 loop reads CASRPPGGYEQYF. The CDR3 nucleotides are TGTGCCAGTAGACCCCCCGGGGGCTACGAGCAGTACTTC.

The rearrangement joins TRBV28 to TRBJ1-1; the D gene is possibly TRBD1 (5 bases). Germline loops: CDR1 MDHEN, CDR2 SYDVKM. The germline V and J ends were trimmed by 3 bases and 4 bases, with 12 bases remaining between them. This CDR3 comprises 14 residues. CDR3 protein: CASSLGGLSTEAFF. CDR3 sequence (DNA): TGTGCCAGCAGTTTGGGGGGATTGAGCACTGAAGCTTTCTTT. Drawing the rest from reference TRBV28 and TRBJ1-1, the complete variable domain is DVKVTQSSRYLVKRTGEKVFLECVQDMDHENMFWYRQDPGLGLRLIYFSYDVKMKEKGDIPEGYSVSREKKERFSLILESASTNQTSMYLCASSLGGLSTEAFFGQGTRLTVV.

Comments on this clone: The same CDR3 also results from other DNA sequences found in this sample. This sequence joins TRBV9 and TRBJ2-3; tentative D call: TRBD2 (6 bases). CDR1 is SGDLS and CDR2 is YYNGEE in the germline V gene. CDR3 length: 14 residues. V lost 0 bases and J lost 6, with 11 bases in between. CDR3 in amino acids: CASSVAGVTDTQYF. The DNA for the CDR3 is TGTGCCAGCAGCGTAGCGGGAGTCACCGATACGCAGTATTTT.

The genes are TRBV29-1 and TRBJ1-4; TRBD1 aligns across 10 bases. The V gene end was trimmed by 6 bases and the J gene end by 4 bases; junction bases not matched to a gene: 2. The length of the CDR3 is 13 residues. Per the germline V gene, CDR1 is SQVTM and CDR2 is ANQGSEA. For the CDR3, the DNA is TGCAGCGTACGGACAGGGGGTAATGAAAAACTGTTTTTT. Translating gives CSVRTGGNEKLFF.

The J gene is TRBJ2-7, the V gene TRBV7-2; TRBD2 matches at 10 bases. In germline, CDR1 is SGHTA, CDR2 FQGNSA. The V gene end was trimmed by 5 bases and the J gene end by 0 bases; junction bases not matched to a gene: 13. The CDR3 totals 18 residues. CDR3 sequence reads: CASSRRASGSPSSYEQYF. CDR3 bases: TGTGCCAGCAGCCGCAGGGCTAGCGGGAGTCCTAGCTCCTACGAGCAGTACTTC.

This chain uses TRBV25-1 with TRBJ1-1; D gene unclear. Trimming took off 6 bases at V and 1 base at J, with 9 bases between the two ends. Germline CDR1 is MGHDK and CDR2 is SYGVNS. The CDR3 is 13 residues long. CDR3 region: CASRRETNTEAFF. CDR3 in DNA: TGTGCCAGCAGACGGGAAACGAACACTGAAGCTTTCTTT.

The rearrangement links TRBV7-9 to TRBJ2-7; a possible D gene is TRBD2 (6 bases). V was clipped by 3 bases and J by 0 bases, with 12 bases between them. Germline V gene data show CDR1 as SEHNR and CDR2 as FQNEAQ (reference sequence). CDR3 length: 15 residues. The CDR3 protein is CASSFVTGASYEQYF. The CDR3 region has the DNA TGTGCCAGCAGCTTTGTGACGGGAGCCTCCTACGAGCAGTACTTC.

The chain employs TRBV5-4 and TRBJ2-5; D is perhaps TRBD1 or TRBD2 (5 bases each). In germline, CDR1 is SGHNT, CDR2 YYREEE (reference sequence). This CDR3 region has 16 residues. With 2 bases removed from V and 4 bases from J, the gap between germline ends came to 18 bases. The CDR3 DNA is TGTGCCAGCAGCTTTGAGGTGGGACCCGCGGGAGAGACCCAGTACTTC. Its protein is CASSFEVGPAGETQYF.

The V call is TRBV7-2, the J call TRBJ2-7; D is ambiguous. The CDR3 is 13 amino acids. Germline V gene data show CDR1 as SGHTA and CDR2 as FQGNSA. V was cut by 2 bases and J by 0 bases, with 5 bases left in between. The CDR3 reads CASSLYNSYEQYF. CDR3 nucleotide sequence: TGTGCCAGCAGCTTATACAACTCCTACGAGCAGTACTTC.

The chain recombines TRBV6-5 with TRBJ2-7, with 8 bases identical to TRBD1. This CDR3 comprises 13 residues. Germline assignment: CDR1 MNHEY and CDR2 SVGAGI. V was clipped by 5 bases and J by 3 bases; unmatched bases: 3. CDR3 in DNA: TGTGCCAGCAGTCTAGACAGGGGCTACGAGCAGTACTTC. Translating it yields CASSLDRGYEQYF.

The V call is TRBV19, the J call TRBJ2-7; 7 nucleotides match TRBD2. The CDR3 sequence is 15 residues long. The germline gives CDR1 LNHDA, CDR2 SQIVND (reference sequence). V shed 9 bases and J 2 bases; nucleotides not matched to a gene: 13. CDR3 sequence reads: CASSSGASGAYEQYF. The CDR3 DNA reads as TGTGCCAGCTCTTCCGGGGCTAGCGGCGCCTACGAGCAGTACTTC.

CDR3 loop: CAWSGETASTDTQYF. Here the CDR3 DNA reads TGTGCCTGGAGCGGAGAAACAGCTAGCACAGATACGCAGTATTTT. This rearrangement joins TRBV30 to TRBJ2-3, with D unclear. The V gene's germline CDR1 is GTSNPN and CDR2 SVGIG (reference sequence). V was pared by 3 bases and J by 0 bases, with 13 bases between. The CDR3 sequence is 15 residues long.

This chain links TRBV9 with TRBJ2-7, with D uncertain. The CDR3 spans 12 residues. CDR1 is SGDLS and CDR2 is YYNGEE in the germline V gene. Trimming took 4 bases from V and 4 from J, leaving 9 bases between them. CDR3 region: CASSSSGYEQYF. Here the CDR3 DNA reads TGTGCCAGCAGCTCGAGTGGGTACGAGCAGTACTTC.

This clone was seen only once. The genes are TRBV9 and TRBJ2-3; TRBD1 matches at 7 bases. The V gene end was trimmed by 4 bases and the J gene end by 2 bases; junction bases not matched to a gene: 10. The CDR3 covers 16 residues. Germline V gene sequence: CDR1 SGDLS, CDR2 YYNGEE. The CDR3 DNA reads TGTGCCAGCAGCACCAAAATCGACAGGGACACAGATACGCAGTATTTT. Translated, it gives CASSTKIDRDTDTQYF.